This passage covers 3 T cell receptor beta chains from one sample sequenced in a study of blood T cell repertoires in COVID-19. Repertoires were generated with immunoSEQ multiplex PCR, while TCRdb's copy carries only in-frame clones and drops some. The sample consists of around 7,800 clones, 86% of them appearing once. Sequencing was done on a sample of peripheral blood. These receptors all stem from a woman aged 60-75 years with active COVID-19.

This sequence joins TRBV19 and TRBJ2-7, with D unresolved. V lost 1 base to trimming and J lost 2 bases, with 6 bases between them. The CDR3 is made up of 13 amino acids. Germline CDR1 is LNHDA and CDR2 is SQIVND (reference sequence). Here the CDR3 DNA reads TGTGCCAGTAGTATAGGTGGCACCTACGAGCAGTACTTC. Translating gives CASSIGGTYEQYF.

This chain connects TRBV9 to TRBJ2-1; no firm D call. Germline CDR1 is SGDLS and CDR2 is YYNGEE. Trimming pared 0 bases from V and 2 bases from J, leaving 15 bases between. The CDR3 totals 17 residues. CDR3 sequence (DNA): TGTGCCAGCAGCGTAGAGCTGGGCCCCGGTACCTACAATGAGCAGTTCTTC. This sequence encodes CASSVELGPGTYNEQFF.

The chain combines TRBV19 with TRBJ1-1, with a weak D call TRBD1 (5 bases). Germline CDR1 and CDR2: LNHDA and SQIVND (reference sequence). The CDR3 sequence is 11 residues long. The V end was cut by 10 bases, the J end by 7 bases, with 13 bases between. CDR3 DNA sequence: TGTGCCACCGAAGGGGTAGATGAAGCTTTCTTT. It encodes CATEGVDEAFF.